This passage covers 11 T cell receptor beta chains from one sample sequenced in a study of CD8 T cells in ankylosing spondylitis. TCRdb redid the calling of the 5' RACE reads with MiXCR, one entry per CDR3 protein. The data show 200,000 to 250,000 distinct CDR3 sequences, 9.5% to 12% seen once. The specimen sequenced was blood, either unsorted or a sorted T cell fraction (not recorded which). The receptors were gathered from a male donor with ankylosing spondylitis or in good health (not recorded which).

This clonotype was seen at least ten times. The chain links TRBV5-6 to TRBJ1-4; D is unresolved. This CDR3 is 14 amino acids long. V was pared by 2 bases and J by 5 bases, with 10 bases between. Looked up from germline, CDR1 is SGHDT and CDR2 is YYEEEE. The CDR3: CASSFGRLNEKLFF. The CDR3 coding sequence is TGTGCCAGCAGCTTTGGCCGGCTCAATGAAAAACTGTTTTTT.

There are many counts of this clonotype. The V gene is TRBV5-1, the J gene TRBJ2-1, with a possible D match to TRBD2 (6 bases). The V end was cut by 4 bases, the J end by 8 bases, with 22 bases between. Looked up from germline, CDR1 is SGHRS and CDR2 is YFSETQ. This CDR3 has 16 residues. CDR3 nucleotides: TGCGCCAGCAGCGCCGCCGGGACTGAGGCGCCGGATGAGCAGTTCTTC. As protein: CASSAAGTEAPDEQFF.

This clonotype was counted only a few times. The CDR3 DNA reads as TGCGCCAGCAGCTATCAAGGGCAGGGTGGTAACACTGAGCAGTTCTTC. Amino acid sequence: CASSYQGQGGNTEQFF. This chain uses TRBV5-1 with TRBJ2-1; a weak D match, TRBD1 (5 bases). The CDR3 sequence is 16 residues long. Germline CDR1 reads SGHRS; CDR2 reads YFSETQ. The V end was cut by 3 bases, the J end by 9 bases, with 22 bases between.

This clonotype was found many times. This chain connects TRBV5-1 to TRBJ2-7; D remains ambiguous. The V end was cut by 0 bases, the J end by 0 bases, with 7 bases between. The germline V gene has CDR1 SGHRS and CDR2 YFSETQ. The CDR3 is 14 residues long. The DNA for the CDR3 is TGCGCCAGCAGCTTGGTCCCTAGCTCCTACGAGCAGTACTTC. Its translation is CASSLVPSSYEQYF.

The CDR3, as DNA: TGTGCCACCAGCAGAGGGGACTTGAACTACGAGCAGTACTTC. Its translation is CATSRGDLNYEQYF. The chain is built from TRBV15 and TRBJ2-7; the D gene is possibly TRBD2 (6 bases). The CDR3 consists of 14 residues. Trimming stripped 1 base from V and 3 bases from J, with 10 bases between. Germline V CDR1 and CDR2: LNHNV, YYDKDF (reference sequence).

This clonotype has ten or more counts. The rearrangement joins TRBV29-1 to TRBJ2-7; D is unresolved. CDR1 is SQVTM and CDR2 is ANQGSEA in the germline V gene. This CDR3 has 10 amino acids. For the CDR3, the DNA is TGCAGTTGGATTGGGGATAGGCAGTACTTC. Its protein product is CSWIGDRQYF.

On this clonotype: The junction departs from germline at one end; a sequencing error may be responsible. The genes are TRBV28 and TRBJ2-7; 7 bases align to TRBD1. The V gene's germline CDR1 is MDHEN and CDR2 SYDVKM. This CDR3 has 15 residues. CDR3 sequence: CASSPVQGNRNEQHF. In DNA form, the CDR3 reads TGTGCCAGCAGTCCCGTACAGGGGAATCGAAACGAGCAGCACTTC.

The J gene is TRBJ2-2, the V gene TRBV12-3 or TRBV12-4, with D possibly matching TRBD2 (6 bases). Between the trimmed V and J ends, which lost 6 bases and 5 bases, there was a span of 16 bases. CDR3 length: 15 residues. The chain's CDR3 is CASSLEGTWTGELFF. The CDR3 DNA reads as TGTGCCAGCAGCTTGGAGGGAACTTGGACCGGGGAGCTGTTTTTT.

At least ten counts were recorded for this clonotype. The chain combines TRBV7-3 with TRBJ1-1; TRBD1 is a possible D gene (5 bases). Between the trimmed V and J ends, which lost 2 bases and 5 bases, there was a span of 12 bases. This CDR3 region has 14 residues. Germline V gives CDR1 SGHTA, CDR2 FQGTGA. DNA of the CDR3: TGTGCCAGCAGCTTAGGGCTGAAGGGGACTGAAGCTTTCTTT. It specifies CASSLGLKGTEAFF.

This chain connects TRBV2 to TRBJ2-1, with 9 bases fitting TRBD2. CDR1 SNHLY and CDR2 FYNNEI come from the germline V gene. Trimming removed 6 bases from V and 2 bases from J; junction bases left unmatched: 2. The CDR3 is made up of 14 amino acids. The CDR3 protein is CASRGTSTYNEQFF. The CDR3 DNA reads as TGTGCCAGCAGAGGGACTAGCACCTACAATGAGCAGTTCTTC.

Many counts were recorded for this clonotype. The gene calls are TRBV27 and TRBJ2-7; D is perhaps TRBD2 (6 bases). Germline V lookup: CDR1 MNHEY, CDR2 SMNVEV (reference sequence). CDR3 length equals 14 residues. Trimming cost V 1 base and J 6 bases, with 13 bases left between them. CDR3 sequence: CASSLLSRRGEQYF. The DNA for the CDR3 is TGTGCCAGCAGTTTATTGTCCAGGAGGGGCGAGCAGTACTTC.